These 26 T cell receptor beta chains were sequenced from one sample in a study of T cell repertoires in cytomegalovirus infection (dated by TCRdb to between 2017 and 2020). These receptors' targets are unknown. This specimen's treatment or condition label, interpreted: in vitro stimulation with specific CMV peptide epitopes to enrich CMV-specific T cells. The sequencing machine was an Illumina HiSeq 1500. In TCRdb, the public reads were trimmed at Q25 with fastp and aligned with MiXCR, with productive beta chains retained. Identical CDR3 proteins give one entry, which carries the most common genes and DNA. The sample table shows about 920,000 distinct CDR3 sequences, and about 33% are seen once. In total, the top ten clones hold about an eighth of the sample. The sequenced sample was cultured CD8+ T cells from PBMCs, obtained from culture after CMV antigen stimulation. These receptors all stem from a human donor in good health (CMV status not recorded). Some clones in this sample may be carry-over from other donors' samples.

The chain couples TRBV13 to TRBJ1-4; 9 bases match TRBD1. This CDR3 contains 17 residues. Germline assignment: CDR1 PRHDT and CDR2 FYEKMQ (reference sequence). The V segment lost 7 bases and the J segment 7 bases; nucleotides outside the gene matches: 16. The CDR3 nucleotides read TGTGCCAGCACAAACCGTTCGACGGGACAGGGAAGTGAAAAACTGTTTTTT. It encodes CASTNRSTGQGSEKLFF.

CDR3 protein: CASSLVGSGYNEQFF. The CDR3 nucleotides read TGTGCCAGCAGCTTAGTGGGCTCCGGTTACAATGAGCAGTTCTTC. This rearrangement joins TRBV7-4 to TRBJ2-1, with D unresolved. V lost 1 base and J lost 4, with 11 bases in between. The CDR3 runs to 15 residues. The V gene's germline CDR1 is SGHVT and CDR2 SQSDAQ.

The CDR3 spells CASSQVMTCPAGSYEQYV. The CDR3 nucleotides are TGTGCCAGCAGCCAAGTCATGACTTGCCCAGCGGGGTCCTACGAGCAGTACGTC. V gene TRBV3-1 combines with J gene TRBJ2-7, with 7 bases lining up with TRBD2. There are 18 residues in the CDR3. The trim removed 1 base at V and 1 base at J, leaving 13 bases unmatched. The germline CDR1 and CDR2 sequences are LGHDT and YNNKEL (reference sequence).

This clonotype was observed a few times. CDR3 nucleotides: TGTGCCAGTAGCCCCCTTATCACCGGGAGCACCGGGGAGCTGTTTTTT. Translating gives CASSPLITGSTGELFF. The J gene is TRBJ2-2, the V gene TRBV19; TRBD2 is a possible D gene (6 bases). CDR3 length equals 16 residues. With 6 bases removed from V and 4 bases from J, the gap between germline ends came to 18 bases. Germline CDR1 is LNHDA and CDR2 is SQIVND (reference sequence).

The CDR3 DNA reads TGTGTCGCCACAGGGGGCTATGGCTACACCTTC. Translating gives CVATGGYGYTF. This chain connects TRBV19 to TRBJ1-2, with 8 bases that match TRBD1. Germline V CDR1 and CDR2: LNHDA, SQIVND (reference sequence). CDR3 length: 11 residues.

The table lists this clonotype with many counts. This chain connects TRBV7-8 to TRBJ2-1, with TRBD1 matching 9 bases. Germline loops: CDR1 SGHVS, CDR2 FQNEAQ. The CDR3 runs 16 residues. Losses at the gene ends were 4 bases for V and 4 bases for J; bases not matched to a gene: 8. The CDR3 DNA follows: TGTGCCAGCAGCTCGCCCGGACAGGGGAGGTACAATGAGCAGTTCTTC. Translation gives CASSSPGQGRYNEQFF.

This clonotype was recorded many times. This chain joins TRBV3-1 and TRBJ2-3, with D possibly TRBD1 on 5 matching bases. CDR1 LGHDT and CDR2 YNNKEL come from the germline V gene (reference sequence). This CDR3 spans 12 amino acids. V was trimmed by 5 bases and J by 7 bases, leaving 10 bases between them. The CDR3 loop reads CASSSQGNTQYF. CDR3 nucleotide sequence: TGTGCCAGCAGCTCTCAGGGAAATACGCAGTATTTT.

This clonotype was seen a handful of times. The chain employs TRBV19 and TRBJ1-1; 9 bases fit TRBD1. The ends lost 3 bases at V and 0 bases at J; junction bases unmatched: 5. The germline V gene encodes CDR1 LNHDA and CDR2 SQIVND (reference sequence). CDR3 length: 16 amino acids. The chain's CDR3 is CASSILDRGLNTEAFF. Here the CDR3 DNA reads TGTGCCAGTAGTATTTTGGACAGGGGATTGAACACTGAAGCTTTCTTT.

This clonotype was detected a few times. The gene calls are TRBV5-1 and TRBJ2-1; 10 nucleotides agree with TRBD2. V was clipped by 4 bases and J by 0 bases; unmatched bases: 7. The CDR3 runs to 17 residues. Germline CDR1 SGHRS, CDR2 YFSETQ. The CDR3 loop reads CASSLSGGTSSYNEQFF. The DNA for the CDR3 is TGCGCCAGCAGCCTTAGCGGGGGGACGAGCTCCTACAATGAGCAGTTCTTC. Complete variable domain (other parts from reference TRBV5-1 and TRBJ2-1): KAGVTQTPRYLIKTRGQQVTLSCSPISGHRSVSWYQQTPGQGLQFLFEYFSETQRNKGNFPGRFSGRQFSNSRSEMNVSTLELGDSALYLCASSLSGGTSSYNEQFFGPGTRLTVL.

The chain carries TRBV7-9 and TRBJ2-2; D is possibly TRBD1 (5 bases). Germline V gene data show CDR1 as SEHNR and CDR2 as FQNEAQ (reference sequence). V lost 5 bases and J lost 1, with 17 bases in between. This CDR3 comprises 17 residues. In DNA form, the CDR3 reads TGTGCCAGCAGCGACCCCGACAGCCCAAGGAACACCGGGGAGCTGTTTTTT. This gives the protein CASSDPDSPRNTGELFF. Filled out from reference TRBV7-9 and TRBJ2-2, the complete variable domain reads DTGVSQNPRHKITKRGQNVTFRCDPISEHNRLYWYRQTLGQGPEFLTYFQNEAQLEKSRLLSDRFSAERPKGSFSTLEIQRTEQGDSAMYLCASSDPDSPRNTGELFFGEGSRLTVL.

This clonotype occurred many times. The genes are TRBV7-8 and TRBJ2-3; 7 nucleotides align to TRBD2. V was clipped by 5 bases and J by 9 bases; unmatched bases: 2. This CDR3 has 11 residues. The germline gives CDR1 SGHVS, CDR2 FQNEAQ. The CDR3 region has the DNA TGTGCCAGCAGCACCGGGGGGACGCAGTATTTT. Protein: CASSTGGTQYF. The full variable domain, its missing parts supplied by reference TRBV7-8 and TRBJ2-3, is GAGVSQSPRYKVAKRGQDVALRCDPISGHVSLFWYQQALGQGPEFLTYFQNEAQLDKSGLPSDRFFAERPEGSVSTLKIQRTQQEDSAVYLCASSTGGTQYFGPGTRLTVL.

V usage is TRBV20-1 and J usage is TRBJ2-1; 8 positions match TRBD2. Germline-derived CDR1 and CDR2 are DFQATT and SNEGSKA (reference sequence). Germline trimming cut 6 bases from V and 0 bases from J; bases unmatched to any gene: 10. The CDR3 runs to 16 residues. The chain's CDR3 is CSAPWERGNSYNEQFF. The DNA for the CDR3 is TGCAGTGCCCCGTGGGAGCGGGGGAACTCCTACAATGAGCAGTTCTTC.

This clonotype was seen only once. A read error may produce the germline difference seen at one junction end. The chain is built from TRBV12-5 and TRBJ1-2, with TRBD1 matching 8 bases. Germline V gene lookup returns CDR1 LGHNT and CDR2 FRNRAP. The CDR3 runs 14 residues. The CDR3 DNA is TGTGCCAGTGGTACTGGACAGGGATACTATGGCTACACCTTC. This translates into CASGTGQGYYGYTF. Together with reference TRBV12-5 and TRBJ1-2, the CDR3 gives the full variable domain: DARVTQTPRHKVTEMGQEVTMRCQPILGHNTVFWYRQTMMQGLELLAYFRNRAPLDDSGMPKDRFSAEMPDATLATLKIQPSEPRDSAVYFCASGTGQGYYGYTFGSGTRLTVV.

This clonotype turned up a few times. V and J are TRBV7-6 and TRBJ2-7; possibly TRBD1 for D (6 bases). The CDR3 consists of 15 residues. Germline V gene data show CDR1 as SGHVS and CDR2 as FNYEAQ. V lost 4 bases to trimming and J lost 3 bases, with 16 bases between them. CDR3 in amino acids: CASSSTQGYGYEQYF. CDR3 nucleotide sequence: TGTGCCAGCAGCTCAACTCAGGGGTACGGCTACGAGCAGTACTTC.

The chain links TRBV12-5 to TRBJ2-7; no reliable D call. Germline values: CDR1 LGHNT, CDR2 FRNRAP. This CDR3 has 14 amino acids. This CDR3 is CASGLRRPSYEQYV. DNA for the CDR3: TGCGCTAGTGGTTTGAGGCGCCCCTCCTACGAGCAGTACGTC.

There are many counts of this clonotype. This chain joins TRBV7-9 and TRBJ2-1; 7 nucleotides line up with TRBD2. The germline V gene has CDR1 SEHNR and CDR2 FQNEAQ (reference sequence). With V trimmed by 2 bases and J by 4 bases, 5 bases remained unmatched. The CDR3 spans 15 residues. The CDR3 region is CASSLKAGQYNEQFF. The CDR3 coding sequence is TGTGCCAGCAGCTTAAAAGCGGGGCAATACAATGAGCAGTTCTTC.

This clonotype was seen only a few times. The chain employs TRBV2 and TRBJ1-5, with TRBD1 matching over 7 bases. CDR1 and CDR2 (germline): SNHLY, FYNNEI. The CDR3 is made up of 13 amino acids. The junction had 7 bases not matched to a gene; V was cut back by 8 bases and J by 6 bases. The CDR3 sequence: CASLTGAGQPQHF. CDR3 DNA: TGTGCCAGCCTTACAGGGGCGGGTCAGCCCCAGCATTTT.

This clonotype was counted at least ten times. The gene calls are TRBV12-5 and TRBJ2-2; 7 bases align to TRBD1. This CDR3 is 15 amino acids long. Trimming removed 1 base from V and 4 bases from J; junction bases left unmatched: 3. Germline lookup yields CDR1 LGHNT and CDR2 FRNRAP. CDR3 region: CASGLEDRLTGELFF. The CDR3 bases are TGTGCTAGTGGTTTGGAGGACAGGCTCACCGGGGAGCTGTTTTTT.

The V gene is TRBV27, the J gene TRBJ2-2, with D unclear. The CDR3 has 13 residues. Trimming shortened V by 5 bases and J by 5 bases, and 9 bases separated the two germline ends. CDR1 MNHEY and CDR2 SMNVEV come from the germline V gene (reference sequence). CDR3 sequence reads: CASSTTATGELFF. The CDR3 DNA follows: TGTGCCAGCAGTACGACTGCTACCGGGGAGCTGTTTTTT.

The CDR3 loop is CASSFITGTPHGEQFF. CDR3 coding DNA: TGTGCCAGCAGCTTTATCACAGGAACCCCTCATGGGGAGCAGTTCTTC. J is TRBJ2-1 and V is TRBV5-4, with D perhaps TRBD1 (5 bases). This CDR3 is 16 amino acids long. CDR1 is SGHNT and CDR2 is YYREEE in the germline V gene (reference sequence). Trimming removed 2 bases from V and 10 bases from J, with 22 bases in between.

This rearrangement joins TRBV4-1 to TRBJ2-2, with D possibly TRBD2 on 5 matching bases. Germline CDR1 reads MGHRA; CDR2 reads YSYEKL. V was clipped by 0 bases and J by 0 bases, with 5 bases between them. CDR3 size: 15 residues. As DNA, the CDR3 is TGCGCCAGCAGCCAAGAACTAGCGAACACCGGGGAGCTGTTTTTT. Encoded protein: CASSQELANTGELFF.

On this clonotype: Relative to the germline gene, one junction end is altered; a read error may explain this. The chain is built from TRBV7-7 and TRBJ2-5; D is perhaps TRBD1 (6 bases). This CDR3 spans 14 amino acids. CDR1 is SSHAT and CDR2 is FNYEAQ in the germline V gene (reference sequence). Here the CDR3 reads CASSLSDSQETQYF. CDR3 in DNA: TGTGCTAGCAGCTTATCGGACAGCCAAGAGACCCAGTACTTC.

V and J are TRBV5-1 and TRBJ2-1, with TRBD2 matching over 11 bases. The germline CDR1 and CDR2 sequences are SGHRS and YFSETQ. The CDR3 is 16 amino acids. V trimming: 0 bases; J trimming: 2 bases; junction bases outside the gene matches: 1. CDR3 residues: CASSLVAGGPYNEQFF. In DNA form, the CDR3 reads TGCGCCAGCAGCTTGGTAGCGGGGGGGCCCTACAATGAGCAGTTCTTC.

Only a few counts were recorded for this clonotype. The gene calls are TRBV2 and TRBJ1-3; D ambiguous. Germline CDR1 SNHLY, CDR2 FYNNEI. This CDR3 region has 15 residues. V shed 4 bases and J shed 0 bases, with 10 bases lying between them. The CDR3 protein is CASSATGTSGNTIYF. The CDR3 coding sequence is TGTGCCAGCAGTGCGACGGGAACCTCTGGAAACACCATATATTTT.

This clonotype has more than one count but fewer than ten. The chain recombines TRBV10-3 with TRBJ1-2; 9 bases align to TRBD1. V lost 2 bases and J lost 3; bases outside the gene matches: 13. The V gene's germline CDR1 is ENHRY and CDR2 SYGVKD. The CDR3 sequence is 18 residues long. The CDR3 nucleotides read TGTGCCATCAGTGAGAGGGGCGATGACAGGGGGAACGACTATGGCTACACCTTC. Translating it yields CAISERGDDRGNDYGYTF.

The rearrangement uses TRBV2 and TRBJ2-2; D remains ambiguous. CDR3 length: 12 amino acids. Between the trimmed V and J ends, which lost 9 bases and 6 bases, there was a span of 11 bases. CDR1 and CDR2 from the germline V gene are SNHLY and FYNNEI. CDR3 residues: CASSERSGELFF. The CDR3 nucleotides read TGTGCCAGTTCAGAGAGGTCCGGGGAGCTGTTTTTT.